These 27 T cell receptor beta chains originate from one sample sequenced in a study of control samples from healthy donors and cancer patients. This table comes from immunoSEQ multiplex PCR, and its TCRdb copy is limited to in-frame clones, with some not included. The sample has about 55,000 clones; roughly 94% are singletons. The sample taken for sequencing was blood. Receptor source: a man aged 25 to 40 in good health.

The chain employs TRBV29-1 and TRBJ1-5; D gene ambiguous. CDR1 is SQVTM, CDR2 ANQGSEA, per germline. This CDR3 contains 12 residues. The V end lost 4 bases, the J end lost 4 bases, and 8 bases lay between the germline ends. The CDR3 coding sequence is TGCAGCGTTGGGACCGAGAATCAGCCCCAGCATTTT. As protein: CSVGTENQPQHF.

V and J are TRBV19 and TRBJ1-1; tentatively, D is TRBD1 (5 bases). Trimming took off 1 base at V and 0 bases at J, with 9 bases between the two ends. Germline assignment: CDR1 LNHDA and CDR2 SQIVND (reference sequence). The CDR3 extends over 15 amino acids. The CDR3 DNA reads as TGTGCCAGTAGTATAGTTCCAGGGTTGAACACTGAAGCTTTCTTT. This codes for CASSIVPGLNTEAFF.

This sequence joins TRBV4-1 and TRBJ2-1, with D possibly being TRBD1 or TRBD2 (5 bases each). V lost 0 bases and J 0 bases, leaving 9 bases between the germline ends. The CDR3 covers 16 residues. Germline V gene lookup returns CDR1 MGHRA and CDR2 YSYEKL. CDR3 sequence reads: CASSQEGTNSYNEQFF. CDR3 sequence (DNA): TGCGCCAGCAGCCAAGAAGGGACCAACTCCTACAATGAGCAGTTCTTC.

CDR3 sequence (DNA): TGTGCCAGCAGTCTCGCTAGCGGGAGGGCCCTCAATGAGCAGTTCTTC. Its translation: CASSLASGRALNEQFF. This chain joins TRBV28 and TRBJ2-1, with 12 bases matching TRBD2. Germline assignment: CDR1 MDHEN and CDR2 SYDVKM. The CDR3 consists of 16 residues. The junction had 8 bases not matched to a gene; V was cut back by 5 bases and J by 6 bases. The whole variable domain, filled in from reference TRBV28 and TRBJ2-1, reads DVKVTQSSRYLVKRTGEKVFLECVQDMDHENMFWYRQDPGLGLRLIYFSYDVKMKEKGDIPEGYSVSREKKERFSLILESASTNQTSMYLCASSLASGRALNEQFFGPGTRLTVL.

V and J are TRBV27 and TRBJ1-5, with a weak D call TRBD1 (5 bases). V lost 0 bases and J 5 bases, leaving 11 bases between the germline ends. Germline CDR1 is MNHEY and CDR2 is SMNVEV (reference sequence). CDR3 size: 15 residues. The CDR3 sequence: CASSLSNRGDQPQHF. For the CDR3, the DNA is TGTGCCAGCAGTTTATCAAACAGAGGGGATCAGCCCCAGCATTTT.

The V gene is TRBV29-1, the J gene TRBJ2-3; TRBD2 matches at 13 bases. There are 17 residues in the CDR3. V lost 0 bases, J lost 5 bases, and 8 bases stayed unmatched. From germline, CDR1 is SQVTM and CDR2 ANQGSEA. Written as DNA, the CDR3 is TGCAGCGTTGAAGATTCCAGACTAGCGGGAGGTAGAGATACGCAGTATTTT. Amino acids: CSVEDSRLAGGRDTQYF.

The chain links TRBV28 to TRBJ1-3; D is unresolved. The germline V gene encodes CDR1 MDHEN and CDR2 SYDVKM. This CDR3 is 15 amino acids long. Trimming removed 2 bases from V and 2 bases from J, with 10 bases in between. The DNA of the CDR3 is TGTGCCAGCAGTTTAGTCTCGACCGCTGGAAACACCATATATTTT. It specifies CASSLVSTAGNTIYF.

This chain uses TRBV5-1 with TRBJ2-2; D is uncertain. The CDR3 consists of 13 residues. V lost 0 bases and J lost 6, with 6 bases in between. The germline gives CDR1 SGHRS, CDR2 YFSETQ. DNA of the CDR3: TGCGCCAGCAGCTTGGGACCCCCCGGGGAGCTGTTTTTT. Its translation: CASSLGPPGELFF.

The chain couples TRBV29-1 to TRBJ2-1; D gene unclear. Trimming took off 8 bases at V and 5 bases at J, with 10 bases between the two ends. Germline V lookup: CDR1 SQVTM, CDR2 ANQGSEA. The CDR3 contains 11 residues. CDR3 in DNA: TGCAGCCCCTGGGGTAACAATGAGCAGTTCTTC. This encodes CSPWGNNEQFF.

The chain links TRBV11-2 to TRBJ2-3, with 12 bases identical to TRBD2. V shed 1 base, J shed 4 bases, and the junction held 9 bases outside the gene matches. Germline values: CDR1 SGHAT, CDR2 FQNNGV. The CDR3 is made up of 18 amino acids. The CDR3 DNA reads TGTGCCAGCAGCTTAGGGACTAGCGGGATAAGAGGGCCAGATACGCAGTATTTT. Its protein is CASSLGTSGIRGPDTQYF.

The rearrangement links TRBV5-1 to TRBJ2-1, with D hard to call. The V gene's germline CDR1 is SGHRS and CDR2 YFSETQ. The V end lost 5 bases, the J end lost 6 bases, and 15 bases lay between the germline ends. This CDR3 region has 14 residues. The CDR3 spells CASSSKIVGNEQFF. CDR3 nucleotides: TGCGCCAGCAGTAGCAAGATCGTCGGCAATGAGCAGTTCTTC.

This chain uses TRBV2 with TRBJ1-2, with a weak D call TRBD1 (6 bases). Germline CDR1 and CDR2: SNHLY and FYNNEI. The CDR3 is 14 amino acids. Trimming took 4 bases from V and 4 from J, leaving 13 bases between them. In nucleotides, the CDR3 is TGTGCCAGCAGTGTCAACAGGGCGGGCTATGGCTACACCTTC. Its translation: CASSVNRAGYGYTF.

This clone was seen a single time. The chain combines TRBV19 with TRBJ1-2; no definite D call. The V end was cut by 7 bases, the J end by 8 bases, with 14 bases between. Germline V gene sequence: CDR1 LNHDA, CDR2 SQIVND (reference sequence). The CDR3 extends over 12 amino acids. The CDR3 DNA reads TGTGCCAGTATCGGAGGGCTTTACGGCTACACCTTC. Protein: CASIGGLYGYTF. Combining the CDR3 with reference TRBV19 and TRBJ1-2 gives the whole variable domain DGGITQSPKYLFRKEGQNVTLSCEQNLNHDAMYWYRQDPGQGLRLIYYSQIVNDFQKGDIAEGYSVSREKKESFPLTVTSAQKNPTAFYLCASIGGLYGYTFGSGTRLTVV.

This rearrangement joins TRBV9 to TRBJ2-7; D tentatively reads TRBD1 or TRBD2 (5 bases each). V was pared by 2 bases and J by 6 bases, with 15 bases between. The CDR3 runs to 14 residues. Germline CDR1 reads SGDLS; CDR2 reads YYNGEE. CDR3 in amino acids: CASSVGTPVAEQYF. Written as DNA, the CDR3 is TGTGCCAGCAGCGTTGGGACGCCAGTCGCCGAGCAGTACTTC.

This sequence joins TRBV4-1 and TRBJ2-4; 11 bases align to TRBD2. Germline V gives CDR1 MGHRA, CDR2 YSYEKL. V lost 2 bases to trimming and J lost 7 bases; unmatched junction nucleotides: 13. The CDR3 loop spans 18 amino acids. CDR3 DNA sequence: TGCGCCAGCAGCCAAATTAGTCTAGCGGGAGGTCGTTCGAACATTCAGTACTTC. Its protein product is CASSQISLAGGRSNIQYF.

The chain links TRBV7-9 to TRBJ1-1, with TRBD1 matching 9 bases. CDR1 is SEHNR, CDR2 FQNEAQ, per germline (reference sequence). The CDR3 covers 16 residues. Trimming at V came to 5 bases and at J to 3 bases, leaving 10 bases not matched to a gene. CDR3 sequence (DNA): TGTGCCAGCAGCGCACAGGGACAGGGTTACGACACTGAAGCTTTCTTT. It yields the protein CASSAQGQGYDTEAFF.

V and J are TRBV5-1 and TRBJ2-1, with 11 positions matching TRBD2. Germline CDR1 and CDR2: SGHRS and YFSETQ. V shed 4 bases, J shed 4 bases, and the junction held 4 bases outside the gene matches. CDR3 size: 15 residues. Here the CDR3 reads CASSIGTSGYNEQFF. In DNA, the CDR3 is TGCGCCAGCAGCATAGGGACTAGCGGTTACAATGAGCAGTTCTTC.

The chain has TRBV10-1 and TRBJ2-3; 10 nucleotides align to TRBD2. Germline CDR1 and CDR2: WNHNN and SYGVQD (reference sequence). The CDR3 spans 14 residues. V lost 9 bases, J lost 5 bases, and 8 bases stayed unmatched. The CDR3 region is CASTAGGPQDTQYF. The CDR3 coding sequence is TGCGCCAGTACAGCGGGAGGGCCACAAGATACGCAGTATTTT.

This sequence joins TRBV19 and TRBJ2-1; D is unresolved. The V end lost 2 bases, the J end lost 6 bases, and 8 bases lay between the germline ends. CDR1 and CDR2 from the germline V gene are LNHDA and SQIVND (reference sequence). CDR3 size: 13 residues. The CDR3 bases are TGTGCCAGTAGTATACGACTGATCAATGAGCAGTTCTTC. Translation gives CASSIRLINEQFF.

To note about this clone: The same CDR3 also results from other DNA sequences found in this sample. The chain uses TRBV5-8 and TRBJ1-6; D unclear. Trimming left V 1 base short and J 7 bases short, with 6 bases between. The length of the CDR3 is 13 residues. Per germline, CDR1 SGHTS and CDR2 YDEGEE. This CDR3 is CASSLKPNSPLHF. The CDR3 DNA follows: TGTGCCAGCAGCTTGAAGCCAAATTCACCCCTCCACTTT.

The chain couples TRBV29-1 to TRBJ1-1; maybe TRBD1 (5 bases). The CDR3 covers 15 residues. Trimming took 4 bases from V and 0 from J, leaving 15 bases between them. Germline V gene lookup returns CDR1 SQVTM and CDR2 ANQGSEA. Here the CDR3 reads CSVVLFQGLNTEAFF. In DNA form, the CDR3 reads TGCAGCGTTGTCTTGTTCCAGGGACTGAACACTGAAGCTTTCTTT.

This chain uses TRBV2 with TRBJ2-1; a weak D match, TRBD2 (6 bases). CDR1 is SNHLY and CDR2 is FYNNEI in the germline V gene. The CDR3 runs to 12 residues. Trimming left V 4 bases short and J 10 bases short, with 11 bases between. The CDR3 DNA sequence: TGTGCCAGCAGTGTCCGGGGGTTCGAGCAGTTCTTC. Translating gives CASSVRGFEQFF.

V is TRBV19 and J is TRBJ1-4; 8 positions match TRBD1. V lost 1 base, J lost 0 bases, and 4 bases stayed unmatched. Germline lookup yields CDR1 LNHDA and CDR2 SQIVND (reference sequence). There are 17 residues in the CDR3. The CDR3 DNA is TGTGCCAGTAGTATAGTCAGGGGGCTTGCAACTAATGAAAAACTGTTTTTT. Translation gives CASSIVRGLATNEKLFF.

Worth noting for this clone: Additional DNA sequences in this sample encode the identical CDR3. The CDR3 spells CASRGDREGTEAFF. The CDR3 coding sequence is TGTGCCAGCAGGGGTGACAGGGAGGGTACTGAAGCTTTCTTT. The genes are TRBV2 and TRBJ1-1; 7 bases match TRBD1. CDR1 is SNHLY and CDR2 is FYNNEI in the germline V gene. This CDR3 is 14 amino acids long. Losses at the gene ends were 6 bases for V and 5 bases for J; bases not matched to a gene: 9.

The V call is TRBV19, the J call TRBJ2-1; D is uncertain. The V gene lost 4 bases and the J gene lost 4 bases, with 11 bases spanning the gap. The CDR3 contains 14 residues. Germline values: CDR1 LNHDA, CDR2 SQIVND (reference sequence). The CDR3 bases are TGTGCCAGTAGTAAAACTCCTACTTACAATGAGCAGTTCTTC. This gives the protein CASSKTPTYNEQFF.

The J gene is TRBJ2-7, the V gene TRBV4-1, with no clear D. The V gene lost 2 bases and the J gene lost 6 bases, with 17 bases spanning the gap. CDR1 is MGHRA, CDR2 YSYEKL, per germline. This CDR3 is built from 15 residues. The CDR3, as DNA: TGCGCCAGCAGCCAACTCGAGGCAAGACCCCGCGAGCAGTACTTC. This encodes CASSQLEARPREQYF.

J is TRBJ2-1 and V is TRBV7-3; perhaps TRBD2 as D (7 bases). This CDR3 comprises 19 residues. The germline V gene has CDR1 SGHTA and CDR2 FQGTGA. V lost 5 bases and J lost 0, with 23 bases in between. The DNA of the CDR3 is TGTGCCAGCAGCCTCCCGGGGGGCTGGGGCGGGAGCTCCTACAATGAGCAGTTCTTC. The encoded protein is CASSLPGGWGGSSYNEQFF.